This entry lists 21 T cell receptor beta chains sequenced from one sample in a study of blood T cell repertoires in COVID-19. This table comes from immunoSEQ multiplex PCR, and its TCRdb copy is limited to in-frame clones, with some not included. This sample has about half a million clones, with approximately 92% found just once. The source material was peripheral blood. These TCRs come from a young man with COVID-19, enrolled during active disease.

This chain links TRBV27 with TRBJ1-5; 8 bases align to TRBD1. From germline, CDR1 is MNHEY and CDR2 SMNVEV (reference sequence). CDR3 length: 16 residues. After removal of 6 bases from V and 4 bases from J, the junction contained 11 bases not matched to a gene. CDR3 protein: CASRKYGQGWNQPQHF. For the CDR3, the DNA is TGTGCCAGCAGAAAGTACGGACAGGGATGGAATCAGCCCCAGCATTTT.

The CDR3 DNA reads as TGTGCCAGCAGTGAACTGGAAAAACTGTTTTTT. Translating gives CASSELEKLFF. The chain has TRBV2 and TRBJ1-4; D is undetermined. Germline values: CDR1 SNHLY, CDR2 FYNNEI. The CDR3 contains 11 residues. Trimming took off 2 bases at V and 8 bases at J, with 3 bases between the two ends.

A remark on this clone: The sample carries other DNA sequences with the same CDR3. The DNA for the CDR3 is TGTGCCAGTAGTATAGGACTAGCGGGAAACACCGGGGAGCTGTTTTTT. The encoded protein is CASSIGLAGNTGELFF. This rearrangement joins TRBV19 to TRBJ2-2; the match to TRBD2 covers 11 bases. After removal of 1 base from V and 2 bases from J, the junction contained 0 bases not matched to a gene. The CDR3 covers 16 residues. In germline, CDR1 is LNHDA, CDR2 SQIVND (reference sequence).

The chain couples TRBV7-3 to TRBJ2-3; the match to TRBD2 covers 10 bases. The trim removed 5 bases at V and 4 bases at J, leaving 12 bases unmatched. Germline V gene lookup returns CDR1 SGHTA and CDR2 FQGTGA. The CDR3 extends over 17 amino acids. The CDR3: CASSLSPSGRGADTQYF. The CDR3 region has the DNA TGTGCCAGCAGCCTATCCCCTAGCGGGAGAGGCGCAGATACGCAGTATTTT.

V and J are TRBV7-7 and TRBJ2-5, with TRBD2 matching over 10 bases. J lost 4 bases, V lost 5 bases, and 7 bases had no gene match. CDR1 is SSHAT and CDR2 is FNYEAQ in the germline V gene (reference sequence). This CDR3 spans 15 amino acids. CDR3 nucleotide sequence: TGTGCCAGCAGCGAACGAGCGGGGGGGCTAGAGACCCAGTACTTC. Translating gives CASSERAGGLETQYF.

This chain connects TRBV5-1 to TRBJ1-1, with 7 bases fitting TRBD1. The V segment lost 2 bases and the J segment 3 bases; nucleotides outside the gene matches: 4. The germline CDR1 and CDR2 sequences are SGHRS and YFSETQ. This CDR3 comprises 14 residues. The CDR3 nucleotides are TGCGCCAGCAGCTTCTTAGGACAGGACACTGAAGCTTTCTTT. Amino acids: CASSFLGQDTEAFF.

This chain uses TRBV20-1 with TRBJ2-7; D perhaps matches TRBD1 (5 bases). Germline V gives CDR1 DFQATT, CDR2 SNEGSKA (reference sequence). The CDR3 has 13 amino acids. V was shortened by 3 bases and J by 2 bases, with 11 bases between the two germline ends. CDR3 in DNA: TGCAGTGCTAGTGATGGGGCTACCTACGAGCAGTACTTC. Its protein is CSASDGATYEQYF.

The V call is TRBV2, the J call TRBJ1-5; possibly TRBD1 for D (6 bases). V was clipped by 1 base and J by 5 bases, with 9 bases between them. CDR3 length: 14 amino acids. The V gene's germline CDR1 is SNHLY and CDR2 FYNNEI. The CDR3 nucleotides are TGTGCCAGCAGTGAAGAGGGGGGGCATCAGCCCCAGCATTTT. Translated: CASSEEGGHQPQHF. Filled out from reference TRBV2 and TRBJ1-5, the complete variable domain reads EPEVTQTPSHQVTQMGQEVILRCVPISNHLYFYWYRQILGQKVEFLVSFYNNEISEKSEIFDDQFSVERPDGSNFTLKIRSTKLEDSAMYFCASSEEGGHQPQHFGDGTRLSIL.

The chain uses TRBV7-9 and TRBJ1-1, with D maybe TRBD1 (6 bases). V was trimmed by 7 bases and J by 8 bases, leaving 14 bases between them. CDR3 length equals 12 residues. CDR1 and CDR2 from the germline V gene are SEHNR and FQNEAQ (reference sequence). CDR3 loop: CASNLGGAEAFF. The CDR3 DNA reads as TGTGCCAGCAACCTAGGGGGGGCAGAAGCTTTCTTT.

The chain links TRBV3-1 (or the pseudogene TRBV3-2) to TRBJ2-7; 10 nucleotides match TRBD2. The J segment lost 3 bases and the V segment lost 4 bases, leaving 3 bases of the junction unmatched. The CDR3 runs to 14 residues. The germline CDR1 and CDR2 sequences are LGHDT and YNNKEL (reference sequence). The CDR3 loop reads CASSPTSGHYEQYF. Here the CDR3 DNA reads TGTGCCAGCAGCCCGACTAGCGGGCACTACGAGCAGTACTTC.

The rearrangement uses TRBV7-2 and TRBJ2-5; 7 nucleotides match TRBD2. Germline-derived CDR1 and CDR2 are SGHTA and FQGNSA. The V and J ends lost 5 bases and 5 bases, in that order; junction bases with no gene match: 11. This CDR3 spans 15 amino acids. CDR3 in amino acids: CASSPTRTSGETQYF. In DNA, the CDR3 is TGTGCCAGCAGCCCGACGAGGACTAGTGGGGAGACCCAGTACTTC.

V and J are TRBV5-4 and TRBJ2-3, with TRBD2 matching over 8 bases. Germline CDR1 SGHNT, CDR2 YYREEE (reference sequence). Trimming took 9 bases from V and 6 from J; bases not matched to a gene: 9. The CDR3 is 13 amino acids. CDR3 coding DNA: TGTGCCATAAAAGCGGGAGATCGTGATACGCAGTATTTT. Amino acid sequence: CAIKAGDRDTQYF.

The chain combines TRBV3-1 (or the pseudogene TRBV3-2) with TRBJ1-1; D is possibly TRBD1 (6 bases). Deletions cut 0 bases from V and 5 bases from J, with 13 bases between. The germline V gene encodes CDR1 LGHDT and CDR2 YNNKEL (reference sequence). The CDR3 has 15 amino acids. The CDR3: CASSQDPGGLTEAFF. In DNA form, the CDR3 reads TGTGCCAGCAGCCAAGATCCGGGGGGCTTAACTGAAGCTTTCTTT.

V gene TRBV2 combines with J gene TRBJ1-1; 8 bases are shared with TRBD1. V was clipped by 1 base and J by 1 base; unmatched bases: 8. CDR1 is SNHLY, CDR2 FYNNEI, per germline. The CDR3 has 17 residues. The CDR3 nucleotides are TGTGCCAGCAGTGAAGGCAGGGGGCTGGGGGCGAACACTGAAGCTTTCTTT. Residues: CASSEGRGLGANTEAFF.

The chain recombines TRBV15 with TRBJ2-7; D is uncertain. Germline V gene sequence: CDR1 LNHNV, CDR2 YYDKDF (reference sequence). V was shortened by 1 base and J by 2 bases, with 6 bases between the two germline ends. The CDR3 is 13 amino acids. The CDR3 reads CATSRVPTYEQYF. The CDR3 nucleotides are TGTGCCACCAGCAGAGTTCCAACCTACGAGCAGTACTTC.

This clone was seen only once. CDR3 DNA: TGCGCCAGCAGCCAAGAAACAGGGACAACATACGAGCAGTACTTC. Translating gives CASSQETGTTYEQYF. This chain uses TRBV4-1 with TRBJ2-7; TRBD1 might be the D (6 bases). This CDR3 has 15 residues. The V gene lost 0 bases and the J gene lost 4 bases, with 13 bases spanning the gap. Germline assignment: CDR1 MGHRA and CDR2 YSYEKL.

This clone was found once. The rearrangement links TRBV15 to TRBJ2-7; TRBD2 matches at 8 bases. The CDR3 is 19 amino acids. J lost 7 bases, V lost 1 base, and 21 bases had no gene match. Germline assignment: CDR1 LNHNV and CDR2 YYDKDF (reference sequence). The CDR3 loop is CATSRAWLASGPLRGEQYF. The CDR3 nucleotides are TGTGCCACCAGCAGAGCGTGGTTGGCTAGCGGGCCTCTGCGGGGGGAGCAGTACTTC.

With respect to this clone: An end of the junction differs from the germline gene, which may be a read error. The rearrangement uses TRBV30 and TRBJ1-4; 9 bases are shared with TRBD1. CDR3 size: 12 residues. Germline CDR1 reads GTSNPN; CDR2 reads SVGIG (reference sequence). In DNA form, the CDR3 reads TGTGCCTGGAGAAATTACAGGGGGCGGCTCCGTTTT. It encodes CAWRNYRGRLRF.

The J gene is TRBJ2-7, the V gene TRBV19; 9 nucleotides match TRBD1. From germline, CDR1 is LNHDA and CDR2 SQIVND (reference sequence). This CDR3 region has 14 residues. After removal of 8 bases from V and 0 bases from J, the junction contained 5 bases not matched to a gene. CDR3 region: CASGTGQGSYEQYF. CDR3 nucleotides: TGTGCCAGTGGGACGGGACAGGGCTCCTACGAGCAGTACTTC.

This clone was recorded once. As DNA, the CDR3 is TGTGCCAGCAGTGGGGAGTCTAACTATGGCTACACCTTC. Its protein is CASSGESNYGYTF. This chain uses TRBV2 with TRBJ1-2; D gene ambiguous. CDR1 is SNHLY, CDR2 FYNNEI, per germline. With 4 bases removed from V and 0 bases from J, the gap between germline ends came to 6 bases. The CDR3 is 13 residues long.

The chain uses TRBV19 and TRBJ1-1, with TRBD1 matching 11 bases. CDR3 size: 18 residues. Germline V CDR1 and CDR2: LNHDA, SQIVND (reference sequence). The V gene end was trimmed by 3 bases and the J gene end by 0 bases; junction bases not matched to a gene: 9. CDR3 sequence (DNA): TGTGCCAGTAGTATGGAAGGGGACAGGGGGGGTTTGAACACTGAAGCTTTCTTT. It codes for CASSMEGDRGGLNTEAFF.